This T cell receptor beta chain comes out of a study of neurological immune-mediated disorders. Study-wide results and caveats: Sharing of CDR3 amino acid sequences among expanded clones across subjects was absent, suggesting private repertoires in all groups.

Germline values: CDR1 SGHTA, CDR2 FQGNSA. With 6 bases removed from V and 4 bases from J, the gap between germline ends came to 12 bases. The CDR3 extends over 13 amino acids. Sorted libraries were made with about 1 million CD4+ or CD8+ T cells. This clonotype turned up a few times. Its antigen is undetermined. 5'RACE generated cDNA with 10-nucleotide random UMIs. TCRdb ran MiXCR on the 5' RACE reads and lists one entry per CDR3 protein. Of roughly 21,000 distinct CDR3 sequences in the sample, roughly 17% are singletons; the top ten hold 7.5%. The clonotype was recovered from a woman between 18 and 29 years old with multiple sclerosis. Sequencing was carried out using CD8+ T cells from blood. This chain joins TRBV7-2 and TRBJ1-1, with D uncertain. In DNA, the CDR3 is TGTGCCAGCAGGTCGGGAGTCGCCACTGAAGCTTTCTTT. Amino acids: CASRSGVATEAFF.